This T cell receptor (beta chain) was recovered during a study of blood T cell repertoires in COVID-19. Background on the study: Acute and convalescent COVID-19 specimens originated in the United States, Italy and Spain. The cDNA or gDNA used as material had been derived from T cells, B-cell-depleted T cells, or PBMCs.

This table comes from immunoSEQ multiplex PCR, and its TCRdb copy is limited to in-frame clones, with some not included. The sample contains about 110,000 clones, approximately 84% of which appear only once. The germline gives CDR1 MNHEY, CDR2 SMNVEV (reference sequence). This CDR3 is 15 amino acids long. Trimming left V 6 bases short and J 4 bases short, with 16 bases between. The chain uses TRBV27 and TRBJ1-3; D perhaps matches TRBD1 (6 bases). This clonotype originated in a human donor in a cohort sampled during active COVID-19. The sample taken for sequencing was peripheral blood. In nucleotides, the CDR3 is TGTGCCAGCAGCCTACAGGGCGAGCCGGGAAACACCATATATTTT. Translated, it gives CASSLQGEPGNTIYF.